This TCR beta chain is drawn from a study of blood T cell repertoires in COVID-19. Study-wide context: PBMCs, B-cell-depleted T cells, or T cells were the source of the cDNA or gDNA that made up the material.

Per the original methods: Amplification with reference gene primers provided the estimates of nucleated cell counts. Measured with immunoSEQ multiplex PCR; TCRdb has only the in-frame clones, and not every one. That table gives V, J and clone size, and the DNA gave D and trimming. Here the sample spans approximately 72,000 clones, over 65% being singletons. The germline V gene encodes CDR1 SQVTM and CDR2 ANQGSEA. V lost 0 bases, J lost 3 bases, and 12 bases lay in between. CDR3 length equals 14 residues. The sequenced material came from peripheral blood. The receptor comes from a woman older than 75 with acute or convalescent COVID-19. The chain has TRBV29-1 and TRBJ2-7, with D maybe TRBD1 (5 bases). The CDR3 DNA sequence: TGCAGCGTTGAAGATCAGGGCCGGAGCTACGAGCAGTACTTC. Its protein is CSVEDQGRSYEQYF.